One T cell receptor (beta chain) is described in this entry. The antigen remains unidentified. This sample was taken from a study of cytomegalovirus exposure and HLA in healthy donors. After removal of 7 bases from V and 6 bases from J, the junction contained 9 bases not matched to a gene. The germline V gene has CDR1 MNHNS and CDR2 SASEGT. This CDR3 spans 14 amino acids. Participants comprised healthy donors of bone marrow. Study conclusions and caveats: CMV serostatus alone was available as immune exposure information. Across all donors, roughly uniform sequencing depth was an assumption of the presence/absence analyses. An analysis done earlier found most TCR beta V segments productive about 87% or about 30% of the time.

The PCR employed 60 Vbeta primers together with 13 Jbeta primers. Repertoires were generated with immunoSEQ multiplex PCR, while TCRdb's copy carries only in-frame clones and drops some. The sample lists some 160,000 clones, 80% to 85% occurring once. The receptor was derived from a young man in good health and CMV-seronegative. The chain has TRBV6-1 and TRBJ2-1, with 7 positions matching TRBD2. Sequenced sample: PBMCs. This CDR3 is CASNGKRGSNEQFF. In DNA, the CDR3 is TGTGCCAGCAACGGCAAGCGGGGTAGCAATGAGCAGTTCTTC.